Listed below are T cell receptor beta chains from one sample, sequenced in a study of T cell changes during pregnancy in multiple sclerosis. Using immunoSEQ multiplex PCR, the repertoire was profiled, and TCRdb retains in-frame clones only, with some absent. Among about 23,000 clones listed, approximately 86% were seen once. The input for sequencing was CD4+ T cells from peripheral blood mononuclear cells, taken in the first trimester of pregnancy. These TCRs come from a female donor in good health, enrolled as a control in a pregnancy study. Each CDR3 is given with its conserved first and last residue. The order of the fields is J gene, V gene, clone size, D gene, CDR3 DNA, CDR3 protein. The D gene is left open where the match is weak. Size is omitted from some rows. Given values are once, few, many or a class for expanded clones.

TRBJ2-1 TRBV15 . TRBD2 TGTGCCACCAGCAGACTAGCGGGAGGGCCCGATGAGCAGTTCTTC CATSRLAGGPDEQFF
TRBJ2-7 TRBV29-1 . . TGCAGCGTTGATTCCCAGGCCGGAGAGCAGTACTTC CSVDSQAGEQYF
TRBJ2-7 TRBV28 . . TGTGCCAGCAGTCCACGGCCTACTAGCGAGCAGTACTTC CASSPRPTSEQYF
TRBJ2-7 TRBV6-6 few TRBD2 TGTGCCAGCAGAAGGACTAGCGATGCCTACGAGCAGTACTTC CASRRTSDAYEQYF
TRBJ2-3 TRBV27 . TRBD1 TGTGCCAGCAGTTTGGTGACAGGGGCGCAGTATTTT CASSLVTGAQYF
TRBJ2-1 TRBV11-2 . TRBD1 TGTGCCAGCAGCCCATCGGACAGGGGAGACAATGAGCAGTTCTTC CASSPSDRGDNEQFF
TRBJ1-2 TRBV6-6 . TRBD1 TGTGCCAGCAGCCGTCTTCAGGGGGGAAGCTATGGCTACACCTTC CASSRLQGGSYGYTF
TRBJ2-3 TRBV29-1 once . TGCAGCGTTTCTTCTCCAGATACGCAGTATTTT CSVSSPDTQYF
TRBJ1-1 TRBV7-3 . . TGTGCCAGCAGCTTGGACAAGAACACTGAAGCTTTCTTT CASSLDKNTEAFF
TRBJ1-2 TRBV9 . . TGTGCCAGCAGCGTAGCCGCCCAGGTTTTCGATGGCTACACCTTC CASSVAAQVFDGYTF
TRBJ1-2 TRBV9 few . TGTGCCAGCAGCGTAGCTGCACAGGGTAGTATCTATGGCTACACCTTC CASSVAAQGSIYGYTF
TRBJ1-1 TRBV11-2 once TRBD1 TGTGCCAGCAGCTTAGTTATGGGACAGGTTCGCACTGAAGCTTTCTTT CASSLVMGQVRTEAFF
TRBJ2-1 TRBV6-4 few TRBD2 TGTGCCAGCAGTGACTCAGACCCAGCGGGAGCAGAAGAGCAGTTCTTC CASSDSDPAGAEEQFF
TRBJ1-1 TRBV29-1 . TRBD1 TGCAGCGTTGAAGATACCGGGACAGGGACGAACACTGAAGCTTTCTTT CSVEDTGTGTNTEAFF
TRBJ2-2 TRBV6-1 . . TGTGCCAGCACCTCCGTCGCGAACACCGGGGAGCTGTTTTTT CASTSVANTGELFF
TRBJ1-6 TRBV7-2 . . TGTGCCAGCAGCCAAGCGGTAGGAGCGGATTCACCCCTCCACTTT CASSQAVGADSPLHF
TRBJ2-5 TRBV7-6 . . TGTGCCAGCAGCCCCAGAGGATGGGGGGTTCAAGAGACCCAGTACTTC CASSPRGWGVQETQYF
TRBJ1-2 TRBV19 . . TGTGCCAGTAGTATTACCCAGGGGCTACAGGGCTACACCTTC CASSITQGLQGYTF
TRBJ2-2 TRBV5-1 . . TGCGCCAGCAGCTTGGTTCCCCCTGGGCTGTCGAACACCGGGGAGCTGTTTTTT CASSLVPPGLSNTGELFF
TRBJ2-1 TRBV6-5 once TRBD2 TGTGCCAGCAGTAGCGGGGGGCGTTGGTTTGAGCAGTTCTTC CASSSGGRWFEQFF
TRBJ2-2 TRBV4-2 . . TGTGCCAGCAGCCAAGGCGGCGGCGGGGAGCTGTTTTTT CASSQGGGGELFF
TRBJ2-3 TRBV5-1 . TRBD2 TGCGCCAGCAGCTTGTCCCAACCTTACAGCGGGAGGGGCACAGATACGCAGTATTTT CASSLSQPYSGRGTDTQYF
TRBJ1-2 TRBV29-1 . . TGCAGCGTTGAAGAGGCAAAGTCCTATGGCTACACCTTC CSVEEAKSYGYTF
TRBJ1-5 TRBV7-7 . . TGTGCCAGCAGCTCAGGGGTCAATCAGCCCCAGCATTTT CASSSGVNQPQHF
TRBJ1-5 TRBV6-4 . . TGTGCCAGTACTGTATGGCAGCCCCAGCATTTT CASTVWQPQHF
TRBJ2-1 TRBV29-1 few . TGCAGCGTTGATAAACAGGGACGGGGATCTGACGTTGAGCAGTTCTTC CSVDKQGRGSDVEQFF
TRBJ2-1 TRBV7-3 . . TGTGCCAGCAGCCCCGACTCGGCCTACAATGAGCAGTTCTTC CASSPDSAYNEQFF
TRBJ2-3 TRBV2 . TRBD2 TGTGCCAGCAGTTGGACTAGCGGGGGGGGGAGTACGCAGTATTTT CASSWTSGGGSTQYF
TRBJ2-3 TRBV6-1 . . TGTGCCAGCACTCCGGGAAGGACGGTCACAGATACGCAGTATTTT CASTPGRTVTDTQYF
TRBJ1-1 TRBV2 . . TGTGCCAGCAGTGAGGAGGCAAAGAACACTGAAGCTTTCTTT CASSEEAKNTEAFF
TRBJ1-1 TRBV19 . TRBD1 TGTGCCAGTATCTTCCAAATCGGACAGGGGGCGTTGAACACTGAAGCTTTCTTT CASIFQIGQGALNTEAFF
TRBJ1-2 TRBV6-4 . TRBD1 TGTGCCAGCAGTGACCCTGGGACAGGGCGCTACTATGGCTACACCTTC CASSDPGTGRYYGYTF
TRBJ1-1 TRBV7-3 once . TGTGCCAGCAGCCCCCGGGCGCAGGGAGGGTACACTGAAGCTTTCTTT CASSPRAQGGYTEAFF
TRBJ1-2 TRBV6-5 . TRBD1 TGTGCCAGCAGTTACCAGGGGGCCTATGGCTACACCTTC CASSYQGAYGYTF
TRBJ1-4 TRBV5-1 . . TGCGCCAGCAGCCCGGGACTCCTTAATGAAAAACTGTTTTTT CASSPGLLNEKLFF
TRBJ2-1 TRBV7-3 once TRBD2 TGTGCCAGCAGCTCCCTGGCGGGAGGGTACAATGAGCAGTTCTTC CASSSLAGGYNEQFF
TRBJ2-1 TRBV7-3 . . TGTGCCAGCAGCTTCCGGGGGGCCGGTATCAATGAGCAGTTCTTC CASSFRGAGINEQFF
TRBJ2-7 TRBV18 . TRBD1 TGTGCCAGCTCACCAGGGGACAGCTCCTACGAGCAGTACTTC CASSPGDSSYEQYF
TRBJ2-5 TRBV7-9 . TRBD1 TGTGCCAGCAGCTCGACAGGGGGCGAAGAGACCCAGTACTTC CASSSTGGEETQYF
TRBJ2-7 TRBV25-1 . TRBD1 TGTGCCAGCAGCCCAGGGGGTATTTCCTACGAGCAGTACTTC CASSPGGISYEQYF
TRBJ1-6 TRBV7-2 . . TGTGCCAGCAGCTCCCCTGAGGCAAATTCACCCCTCCACTTT CASSSPEANSPLHF
TRBJ2-1 TRBV7-3 . . TGTGCCAGCAGCTTATCCACGGGAGTGGGCAATGAGCAGTTCTTC CASSLSTGVGNEQFF
TRBJ2-1 TRBV14 . TRBD1 TGTGCCAGCAGCCTTAGGACGGGACAGAAAGGATACAATGAGCAGTTCTTC CASSLRTGQKGYNEQFF
TRBJ2-2 TRBV18 . . TGTGCCAGCTCACCAACGACAGGTCGCACCGGGGAGCTGTTTTTT CASSPTTGRTGELFF
TRBJ2-5 TRBV7-3 . . TGTGCCAGCAGCGTAGGGGGGGGGACCCAGTACTTC CASSVGGGTQYF
TRBJ2-6 TRBV5-1 . . TGCGCCAGCAGCTCAGGTATGGGGGCCGGGGCCAACGTCCTGACTTTC CASSSGMGAGANVLTF
TRBJ2-7 TRBV4-1 . . TGCGCCAGCAGCCAAGGGGCCGAGACCTACGAGCAGTACTTC CASSQGAETYEQYF